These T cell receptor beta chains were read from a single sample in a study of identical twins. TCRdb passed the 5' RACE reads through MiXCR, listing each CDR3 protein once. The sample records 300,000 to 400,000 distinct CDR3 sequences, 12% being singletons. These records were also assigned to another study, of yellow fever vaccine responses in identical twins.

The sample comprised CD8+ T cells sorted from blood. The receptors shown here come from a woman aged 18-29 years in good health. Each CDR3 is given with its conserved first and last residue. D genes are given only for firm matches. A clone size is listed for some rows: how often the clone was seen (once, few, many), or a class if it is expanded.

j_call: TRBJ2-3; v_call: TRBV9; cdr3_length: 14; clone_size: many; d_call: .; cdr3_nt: TGTGCCAGCAGCGTAAACGGGGATACAGATACGCAGTATTTT; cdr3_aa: CASSVNGDTDTQYF
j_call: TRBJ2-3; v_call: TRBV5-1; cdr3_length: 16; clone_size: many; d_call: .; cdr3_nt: TGCGCCAGCAGCTTGTGGGGGGCGATGAGCACAGATACGCAGTATTTT; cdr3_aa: CASSLWGAMSTDTQYF
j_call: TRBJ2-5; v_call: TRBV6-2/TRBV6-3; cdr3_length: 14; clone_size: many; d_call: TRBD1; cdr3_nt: TGTGCCAGCAGCTCCGGGACAGCCCAAGAGACCCAGTACTTC; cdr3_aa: CASSSGTAQETQYF
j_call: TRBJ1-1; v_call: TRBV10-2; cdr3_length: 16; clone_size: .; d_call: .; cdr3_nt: TGCGCCAGCAGTGGCTGGGTCGCCCGGGGGGGGACTGAAGCTTTCTTT; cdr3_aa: CASSGWVARGGTEAFF
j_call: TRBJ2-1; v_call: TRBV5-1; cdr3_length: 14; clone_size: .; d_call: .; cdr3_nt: TGCGCCAGCAGCTTAGACGTAAGTTGGGATGAGCAGTTCTTC; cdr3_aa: CASSLDVSWDEQFF
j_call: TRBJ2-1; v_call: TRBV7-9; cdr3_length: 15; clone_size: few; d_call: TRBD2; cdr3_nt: TGTGCCAGCAGCCCAGGGGCGGGAGGTCTCAATGAGCAGTTCTTC; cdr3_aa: CASSPGAGGLNEQFF
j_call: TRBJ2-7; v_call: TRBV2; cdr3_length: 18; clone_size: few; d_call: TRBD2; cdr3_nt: TGTGCCAGCAGTGAGATGGGAACTAGCGGGAGGCTATCCTACGAGCAGTACTTC; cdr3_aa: CASSEMGTSGRLSYEQYF
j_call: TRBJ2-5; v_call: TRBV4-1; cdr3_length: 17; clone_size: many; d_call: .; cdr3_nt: TGCGCCAGCAGCCCAACACGGCCGGGACAAAGTCAAGAGACCCAGTACTTC; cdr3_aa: CASSPTRPGQSQETQYF
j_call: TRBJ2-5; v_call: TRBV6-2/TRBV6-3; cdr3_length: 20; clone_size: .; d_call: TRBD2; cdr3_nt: TGTGCCACCCGAGCCTTCCTTACGGCGGGGGGGCGAATGGGGCAAGAGACCCAGTACTTC; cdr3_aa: CATRAFLTAGGRMGQETQYF
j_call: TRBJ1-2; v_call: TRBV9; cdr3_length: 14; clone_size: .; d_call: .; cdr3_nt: TGTGCCAGCAGCGTAGGCCTTCTTAACTATGGCTACACCTTC; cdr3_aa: CASSVGLLNYGYTF
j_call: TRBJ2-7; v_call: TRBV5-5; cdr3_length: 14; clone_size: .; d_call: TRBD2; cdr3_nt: TGTGCCAGCAGCTTGCGTAGCGGGAGGGAAGAGCAGTACTTC; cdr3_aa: CASSLRSGREEQYF
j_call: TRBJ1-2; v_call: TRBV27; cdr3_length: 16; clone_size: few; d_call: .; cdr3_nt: TGTGCCAGCAGTTCATACCCATCCGGGCCCCGAGATGGCTACACCTTC; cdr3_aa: CASSSYPSGPRDGYTF
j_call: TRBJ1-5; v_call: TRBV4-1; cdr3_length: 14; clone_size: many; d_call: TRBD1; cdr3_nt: TGCGCCAGCAGCCAAAGGACAGGGAATCAGCCCCAGCATTTT; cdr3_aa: CASSQRTGNQPQHF
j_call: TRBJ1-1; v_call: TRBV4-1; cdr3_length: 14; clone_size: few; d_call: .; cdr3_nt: TGCGCCAGCAGCCAAGGATACTTGAACACTGAAGCTTTCTTT; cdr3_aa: CASSQGYLNTEAFF
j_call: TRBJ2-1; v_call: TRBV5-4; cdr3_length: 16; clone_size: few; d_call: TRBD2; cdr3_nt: TGTGCCAGCAGCTTTAGAGGGAGGGCCCCCTACAATGAGCAGTTCTTC; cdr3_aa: CASSFRGRAPYNEQFF
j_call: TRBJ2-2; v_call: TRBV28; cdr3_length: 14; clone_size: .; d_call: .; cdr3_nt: TGTGCCAGCAGTTTTTTGGGTTTTGGCGGGGAGCTGTTTTTT; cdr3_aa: CASSFLGFGGELFF
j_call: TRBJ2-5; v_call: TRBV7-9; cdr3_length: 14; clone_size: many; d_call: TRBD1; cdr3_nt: TGTGCCAGCAGCTCGACAGGGGCTGGAGAGACCCAGTACTTC; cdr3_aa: CASSSTGAGETQYF
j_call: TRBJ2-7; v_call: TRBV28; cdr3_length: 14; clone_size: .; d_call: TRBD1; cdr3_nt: TGTGCCAGCAGTCCGCCGACAGGGGGCGACGAGCAGTACTTC; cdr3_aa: CASSPPTGGDEQYF
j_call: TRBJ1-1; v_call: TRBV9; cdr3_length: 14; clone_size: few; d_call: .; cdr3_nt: TGTGCCAGCAGCGTAGGGGGGTCGAACACTGAAGCTTTCTTT; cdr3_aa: CASSVGGSNTEAFF
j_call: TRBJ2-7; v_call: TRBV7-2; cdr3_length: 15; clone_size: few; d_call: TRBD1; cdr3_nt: TGTGCCAGCAGCTTAGCGTACAGGGGCTCCTACGAGCAGTACTTC; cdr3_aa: CASSLAYRGSYEQYF
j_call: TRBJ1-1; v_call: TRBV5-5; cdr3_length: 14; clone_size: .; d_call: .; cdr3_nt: TGTGCCAGCAGCTTGGGGGTAGGGCTAACTGAAGCTTTCTTT; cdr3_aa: CASSLGVGLTEAFF
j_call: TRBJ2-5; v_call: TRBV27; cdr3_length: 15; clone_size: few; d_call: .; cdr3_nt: TGTGCCAGCAGTTGGGGGCCGGGCAGATCCAGGACCCAGTACTTC; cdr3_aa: CASSWGPGRSRTQYF
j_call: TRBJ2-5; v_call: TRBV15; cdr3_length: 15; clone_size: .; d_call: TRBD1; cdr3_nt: TGTGCCACCAGCAAGGGGACAGACTTTGAAGAGACCCAGTACTTC; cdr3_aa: CATSKGTDFEETQYF
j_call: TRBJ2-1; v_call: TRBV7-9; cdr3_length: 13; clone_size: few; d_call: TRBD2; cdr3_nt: TGTGCCAGCCTAGCGGGAGGGTTGGATGAGCAGTTCTTC; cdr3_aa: CASLAGGLDEQFF
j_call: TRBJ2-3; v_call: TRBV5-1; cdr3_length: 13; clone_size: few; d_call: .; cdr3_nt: TGCGCCAGCAGCTTACGGGTGGAAGATACGCAGTATTTT; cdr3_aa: CASSLRVEDTQYF
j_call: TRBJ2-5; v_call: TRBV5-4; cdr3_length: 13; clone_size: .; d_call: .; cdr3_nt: TGTGCCAGCAGCCCCGCCGCCGAAGAGACCCAGTACTTC; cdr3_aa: CASSPAAEETQYF
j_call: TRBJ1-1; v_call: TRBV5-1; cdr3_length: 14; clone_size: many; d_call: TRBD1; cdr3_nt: TGCGCCAGCAGCTCGGGACAGCTAGGGCCAGAAGCTTTCTTT; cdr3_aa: CASSSGQLGPEAFF
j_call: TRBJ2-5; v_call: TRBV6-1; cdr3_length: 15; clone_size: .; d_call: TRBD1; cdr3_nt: TGTGCCAGCTCAACCGGGACAGGGGGCCGGGAGACCCAGTACTTC; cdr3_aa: CASSTGTGGRETQYF
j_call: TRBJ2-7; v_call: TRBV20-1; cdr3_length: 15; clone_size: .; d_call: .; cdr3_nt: TGCAGTGCTAGAAATCGTCTAGCTCGGACCTGGGAGCAGTACTTC; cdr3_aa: CSARNRLARTWEQYF
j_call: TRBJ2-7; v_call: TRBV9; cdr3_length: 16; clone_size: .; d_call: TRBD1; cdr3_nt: TGTGCCAGCAGTCCCTCCTCCGGGACAGGGACCTACGAGCAGTACTTC; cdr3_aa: CASSPSSGTGTYEQYF
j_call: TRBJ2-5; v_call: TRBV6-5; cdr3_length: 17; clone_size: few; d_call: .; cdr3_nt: TGTGCCAGCAGTTACAGACTTCCGGGGGTTGGGGGGGAGACCCAGTACTTC; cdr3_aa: CASSYRLPGVGGETQYF
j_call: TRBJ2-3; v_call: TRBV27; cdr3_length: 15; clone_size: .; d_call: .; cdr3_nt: TGTGCCAGCAGTTTATCCCTCGACAGCACAGATACGCAGTATTTT; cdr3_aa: CASSLSLDSTDTQYF
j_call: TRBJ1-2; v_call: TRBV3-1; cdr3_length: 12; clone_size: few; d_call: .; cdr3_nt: TGTGCCAGCAGCCAAGAACCGGGGGGCTACACCTTC; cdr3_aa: CASSQEPGGYTF
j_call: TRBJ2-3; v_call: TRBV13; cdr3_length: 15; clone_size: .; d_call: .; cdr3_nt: TGTGCCAGCAGTCATACTAGCTCCCAAACTTCCACGCAGTATTTT; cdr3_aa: CASSHTSSQTSTQYF
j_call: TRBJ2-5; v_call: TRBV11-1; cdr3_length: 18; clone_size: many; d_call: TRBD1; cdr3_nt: TGTGCCAGCAGCCCCCACCCCGGGACAGGACCTTCTAAAGAGACCCAGTACTTC; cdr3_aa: CASSPHPGTGPSKETQYF
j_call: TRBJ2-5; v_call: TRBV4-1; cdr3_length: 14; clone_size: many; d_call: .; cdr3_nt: TGCGCCAGCAGCCGGGGACAACCTGAAGAGACCCAGTACTTC; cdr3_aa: CASSRGQPEETQYF
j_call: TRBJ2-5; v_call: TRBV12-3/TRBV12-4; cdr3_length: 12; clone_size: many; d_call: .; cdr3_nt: TGTGCCAGCAGTTTGCCCCCAGAGACCCAGTACTTC; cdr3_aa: CASSLPPETQYF
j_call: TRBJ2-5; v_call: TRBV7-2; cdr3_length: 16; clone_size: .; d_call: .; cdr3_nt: TGTGCCAGCAGCCAACAGCTCGCGGGGAGCCAAGAGACCCAGTACTTC; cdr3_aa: CASSQQLAGSQETQYF
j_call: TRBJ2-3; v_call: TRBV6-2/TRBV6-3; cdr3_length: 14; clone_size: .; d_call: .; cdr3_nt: TGTGCCAGCATTACACTTGGGAGCACAGATACGCAGTATTTT; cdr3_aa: CASITLGSTDTQYF
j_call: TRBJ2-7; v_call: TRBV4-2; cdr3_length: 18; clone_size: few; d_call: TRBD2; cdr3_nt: TGTGCCAGCAGCCAAGAGAGTGTTCCCGGCGGGGGGTTCTACGAGCAGTACTTC; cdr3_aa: CASSQESVPGGGFYEQYF
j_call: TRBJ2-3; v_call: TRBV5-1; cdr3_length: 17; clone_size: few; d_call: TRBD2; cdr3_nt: TGCGCCAGCAGCTTGTCTTTCGGGCTAGCGGACACAGATACGCAGTATTTT; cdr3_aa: CASSLSFGLADTDTQYF
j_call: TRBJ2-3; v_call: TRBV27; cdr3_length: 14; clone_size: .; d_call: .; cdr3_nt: TGTGCCAGCAGTTATCCCCGTTCGCCAGATACGCAGTATTTT; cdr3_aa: CASSYPRSPDTQYF
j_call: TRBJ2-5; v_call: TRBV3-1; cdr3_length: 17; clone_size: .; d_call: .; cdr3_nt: TGTGCCAGCAGCCAGGAAGCGGAGTGGGGATACCAAGAGACCCAGTACTTC; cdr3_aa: CASSQEAEWGYQETQYF
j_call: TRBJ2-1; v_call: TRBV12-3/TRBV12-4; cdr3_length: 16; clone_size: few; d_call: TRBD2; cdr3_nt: TGTGCCAGCAGTTCCCCCGGACTAGCGGGGTACAATGAGCAGTTCTTC; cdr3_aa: CASSSPGLAGYNEQFF
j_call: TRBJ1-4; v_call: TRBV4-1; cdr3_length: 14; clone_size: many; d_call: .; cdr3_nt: TGCGCCAGCAGCTCCCGACACGAGAATGAAAAACTGTTTTTT; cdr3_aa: CASSSRHENEKLFF
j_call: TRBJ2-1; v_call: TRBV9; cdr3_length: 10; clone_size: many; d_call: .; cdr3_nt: TGTGCCAGCAGCGGCAATGAGCAGTTCTTC; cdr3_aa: CASSGNEQFF
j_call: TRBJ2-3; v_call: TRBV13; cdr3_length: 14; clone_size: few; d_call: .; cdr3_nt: TGTGCCAGCAGCTTAAGACAGGATCAAGATACGCAGTATTTT; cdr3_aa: CASSLRQDQDTQYF
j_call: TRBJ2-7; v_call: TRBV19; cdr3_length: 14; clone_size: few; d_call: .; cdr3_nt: TGTGCCAGTAGTCCTTCGGCAGGTACAGGCGAGCAGTACTTC; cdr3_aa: CASSPSAGTGEQYF
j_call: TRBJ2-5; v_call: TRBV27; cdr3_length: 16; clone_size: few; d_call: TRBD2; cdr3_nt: TGTGCCAGCATCAGGACTAGCGGGGGGGCTGGGGAGACCCAGTACTTC; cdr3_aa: CASIRTSGGAGETQYF
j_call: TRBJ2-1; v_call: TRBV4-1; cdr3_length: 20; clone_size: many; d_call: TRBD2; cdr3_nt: TGCGCCAGCAGCCAACTTCCGTTGGGGAACAACCGGGACTATGACAATGAGCAGTTCTTC; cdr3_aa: CASSQLPLGNNRDYDNEQFF
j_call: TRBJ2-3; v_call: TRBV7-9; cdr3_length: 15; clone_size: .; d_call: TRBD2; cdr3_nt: TGTGCCAGCCGCCGGACTAGCGGAAGCACAGATACGCAGTATTTT; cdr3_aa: CASRRTSGSTDTQYF
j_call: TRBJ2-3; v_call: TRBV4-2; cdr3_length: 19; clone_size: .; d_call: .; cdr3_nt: TGTGCCAGCAGCCAAGAGGGCCTGGGGACGGGAGAGGAGCTAGATACGCAGTATTTT; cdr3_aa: CASSQEGLGTGEELDTQYF
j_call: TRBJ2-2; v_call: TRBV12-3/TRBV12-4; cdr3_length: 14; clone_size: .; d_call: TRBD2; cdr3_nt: TGTGCCAGCGAACTAGCGGGAGTATTCCGGGAGCTGTTTTTT; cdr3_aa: CASELAGVFRELFF
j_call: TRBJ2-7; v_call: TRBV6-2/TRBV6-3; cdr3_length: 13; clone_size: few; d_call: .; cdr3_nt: TGTGCCAGCAGTTACACCCGCGCCAGCGAGCAGTACTTC; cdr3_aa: CASSYTRASEQYF
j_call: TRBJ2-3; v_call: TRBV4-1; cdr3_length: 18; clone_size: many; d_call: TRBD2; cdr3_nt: TGCGCCAGCAGCCAAGATGGCTTACTAGCGGGAGAAATGGATACGCAGTATTTT; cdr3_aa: CASSQDGLLAGEMDTQYF
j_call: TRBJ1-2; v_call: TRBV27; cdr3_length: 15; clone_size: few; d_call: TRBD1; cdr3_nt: TGTGCCAGCAGTCCCAGTCCGGGACAGGCCTATGGCTACACCTTC; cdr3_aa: CASSPSPGQAYGYTF
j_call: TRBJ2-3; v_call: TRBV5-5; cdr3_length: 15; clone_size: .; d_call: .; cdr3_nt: TGTGCCAGCAGCTCACAGACTCATCGGACAGATACGCAGTATTTT; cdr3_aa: CASSSQTHRTDTQYF
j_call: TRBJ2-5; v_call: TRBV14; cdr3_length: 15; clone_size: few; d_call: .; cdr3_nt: TGTGCCAGCAGCCTAGGACAGACTGTTCAAGAGACCCAGTACTTC; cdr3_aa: CASSLGQTVQETQYF
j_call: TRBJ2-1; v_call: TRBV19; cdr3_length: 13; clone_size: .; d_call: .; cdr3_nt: TGTGCCAGTAAGATGGGCCGGACAAATGAGCAGTTCTTC; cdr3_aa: CASKMGRTNEQFF
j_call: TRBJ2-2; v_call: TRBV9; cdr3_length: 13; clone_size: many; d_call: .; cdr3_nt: TGTGCCAGCAGCAGGGGTCTCACCGGGGAGCTGTTTTTT; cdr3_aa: CASSRGLTGELFF